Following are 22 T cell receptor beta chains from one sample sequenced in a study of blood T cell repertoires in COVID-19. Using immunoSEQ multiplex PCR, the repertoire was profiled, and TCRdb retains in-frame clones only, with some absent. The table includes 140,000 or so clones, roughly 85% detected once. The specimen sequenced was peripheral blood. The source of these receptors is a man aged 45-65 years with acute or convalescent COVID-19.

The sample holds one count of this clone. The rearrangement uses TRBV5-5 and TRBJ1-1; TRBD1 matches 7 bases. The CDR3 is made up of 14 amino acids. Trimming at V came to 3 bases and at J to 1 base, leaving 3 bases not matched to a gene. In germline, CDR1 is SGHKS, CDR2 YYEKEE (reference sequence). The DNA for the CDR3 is TGTGCCAGCAGCTCCAGACAGGGGAACACTGAAGCTTTCTTT. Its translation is CASSSRQGNTEAFF.

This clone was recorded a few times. The CDR3 DNA reads as TGTGCCAGCAGCCGGACTGGGGAAGAGACCCAGTACTTC. Protein sequence: CASSRTGEETQYF. The genes are TRBV6-5 and TRBJ2-5, with TRBD2 as a possible D gene (5 bases). CDR1 is MNHEY, CDR2 SVGAGI, per germline. The CDR3 loop spans 13 amino acids. Deletions cut 6 bases from V and 3 bases from J, with 11 bases between.

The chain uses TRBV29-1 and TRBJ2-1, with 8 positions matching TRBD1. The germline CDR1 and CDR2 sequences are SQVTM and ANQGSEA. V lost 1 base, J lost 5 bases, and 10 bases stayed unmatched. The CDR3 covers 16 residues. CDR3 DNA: TGCAGCGTTGAAGTTAGGTACAGGGGGTCCCACAATGAGCAGTTCTTC. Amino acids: CSVEVRYRGSHNEQFF.

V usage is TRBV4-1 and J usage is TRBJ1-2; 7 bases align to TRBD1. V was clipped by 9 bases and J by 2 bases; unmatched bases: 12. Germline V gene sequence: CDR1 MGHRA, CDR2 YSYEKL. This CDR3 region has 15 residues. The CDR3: CASLLEQGTNYGYTF. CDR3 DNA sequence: TGCGCCAGTCTGCTAGAACAGGGGACCAACTATGGCTACACCTTC.

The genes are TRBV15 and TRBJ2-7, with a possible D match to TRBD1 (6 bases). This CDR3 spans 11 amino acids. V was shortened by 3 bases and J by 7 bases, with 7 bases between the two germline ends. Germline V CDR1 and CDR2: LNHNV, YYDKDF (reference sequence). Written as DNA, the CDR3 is TGTGCCACCAGCAGCACAGGGGAGCAGTACTTC. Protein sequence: CATSSTGEQYF.

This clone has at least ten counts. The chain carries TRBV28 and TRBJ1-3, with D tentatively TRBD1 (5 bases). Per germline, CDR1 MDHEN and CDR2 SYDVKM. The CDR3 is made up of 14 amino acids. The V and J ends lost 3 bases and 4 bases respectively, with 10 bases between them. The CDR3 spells CASSLAGLGNTIYF. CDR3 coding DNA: TGTGCCAGCAGTTTGGCGGGGCTGGGAAACACCATATATTTT. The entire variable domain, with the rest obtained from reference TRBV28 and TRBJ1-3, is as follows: DVKVTQSSRYLVKRTGEKVFLECVQDMDHENMFWYRQDPGLGLRLIYFSYDVKMKEKGDIPEGYSVSREKKERFSLILESASTNQTSMYLCASSLAGLGNTIYFGEGSWLTVV.

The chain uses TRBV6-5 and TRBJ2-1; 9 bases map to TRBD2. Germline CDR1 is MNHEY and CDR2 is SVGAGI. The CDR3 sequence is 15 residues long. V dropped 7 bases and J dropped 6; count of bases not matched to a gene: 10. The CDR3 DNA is TGTGCCAGCATACCCCCCGGGACTAGCACCAATGAGCAGTTCTTC. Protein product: CASIPPGTSTNEQFF.

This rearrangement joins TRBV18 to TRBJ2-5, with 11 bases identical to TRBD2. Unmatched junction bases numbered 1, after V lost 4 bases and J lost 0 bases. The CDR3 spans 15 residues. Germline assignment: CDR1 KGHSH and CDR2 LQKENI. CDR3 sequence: CASSLTSGNQETQYF. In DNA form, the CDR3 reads TGTGCCAGCTCACTGACTAGCGGGAACCAAGAGACCCAGTACTTC.

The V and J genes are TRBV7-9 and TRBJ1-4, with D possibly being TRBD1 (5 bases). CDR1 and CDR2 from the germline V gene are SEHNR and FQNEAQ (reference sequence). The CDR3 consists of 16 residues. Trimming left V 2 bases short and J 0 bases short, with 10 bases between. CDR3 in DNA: TGTGCCAGCAGCTTAACGGGGGATTCAACTAATGAAAAACTGTTTTTT. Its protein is CASSLTGDSTNEKLFF.

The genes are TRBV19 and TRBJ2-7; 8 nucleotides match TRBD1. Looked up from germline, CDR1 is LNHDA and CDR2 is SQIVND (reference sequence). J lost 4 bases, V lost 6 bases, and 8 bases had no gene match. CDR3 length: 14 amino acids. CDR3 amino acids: CASRPGQGGYEQYF. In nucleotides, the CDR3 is TGTGCCAGTAGACCCGGACAGGGCGGTTACGAGCAGTACTTC. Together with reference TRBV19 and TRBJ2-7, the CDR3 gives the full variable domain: DGGITQSPKYLFRKEGQNVTLSCEQNLNHDAMYWYRQDPGQGLRLIYYSQIVNDFQKGDIAEGYSVSREKKESFPLTVTSAQKNPTAFYLCASRPGQGGYEQYFGPGTRLTVT.

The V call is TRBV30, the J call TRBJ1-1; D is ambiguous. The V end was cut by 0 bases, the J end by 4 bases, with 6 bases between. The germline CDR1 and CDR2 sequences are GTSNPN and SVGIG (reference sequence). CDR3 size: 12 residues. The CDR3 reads CAWSVRGTEAFF. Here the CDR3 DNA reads TGTGCCTGGAGTGTACGGGGCACTGAAGCTTTCTTT. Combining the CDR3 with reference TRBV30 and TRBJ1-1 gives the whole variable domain SQTIHQWPATLVQPVGSPLSLECTVEGTSNPNLYWYRQAAGRGLQLLFYSVGIGQISSEVPQNLSASRPQDRQFILSSKKLLLSDSGFYLCAWSVRGTEAFFGQGTRLTVV.

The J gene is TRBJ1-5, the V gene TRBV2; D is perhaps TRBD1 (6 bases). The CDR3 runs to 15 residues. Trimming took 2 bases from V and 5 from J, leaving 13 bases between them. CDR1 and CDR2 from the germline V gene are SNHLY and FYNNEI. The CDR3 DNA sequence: TGTGCCAGCAGTGAACTATCGGGGGGCGATCAGCCCCAGCATTTT. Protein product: CASSELSGGDQPQHF.

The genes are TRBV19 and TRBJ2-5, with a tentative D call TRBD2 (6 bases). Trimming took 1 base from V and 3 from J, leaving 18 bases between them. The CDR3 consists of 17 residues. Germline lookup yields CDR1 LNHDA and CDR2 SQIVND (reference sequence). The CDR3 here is CASSIGLGGTEEETQYF. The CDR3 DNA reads TGTGCCAGTAGTATAGGCCTCGGCGGGACTGAGGAAGAGACCCAGTACTTC. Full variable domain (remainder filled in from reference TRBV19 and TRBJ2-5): DGGITQSPKYLFRKEGQNVTLSCEQNLNHDAMYWYRQDPGQGLRLIYYSQIVNDFQKGDIAEGYSVSREKKESFPLTVTSAQKNPTAFYLCASSIGLGGTEEETQYFGPGTRLLVL.

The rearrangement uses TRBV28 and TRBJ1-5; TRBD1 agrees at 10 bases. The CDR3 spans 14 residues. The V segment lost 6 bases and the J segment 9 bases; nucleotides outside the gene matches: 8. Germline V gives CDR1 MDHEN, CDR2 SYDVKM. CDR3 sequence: CASSQTGGERPQHF. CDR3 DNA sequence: TGTGCCAGCAGCCAGACAGGGGGCGAGCGGCCCCAGCATTTT.

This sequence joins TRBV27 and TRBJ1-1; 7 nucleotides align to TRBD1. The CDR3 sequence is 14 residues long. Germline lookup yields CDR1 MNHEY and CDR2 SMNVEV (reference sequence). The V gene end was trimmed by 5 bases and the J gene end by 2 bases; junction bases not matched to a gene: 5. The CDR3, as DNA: TGTGCCAGCAGTATCCAGGGGGGAAACACTGAAGCTTTCTTT. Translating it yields CASSIQGGNTEAFF.

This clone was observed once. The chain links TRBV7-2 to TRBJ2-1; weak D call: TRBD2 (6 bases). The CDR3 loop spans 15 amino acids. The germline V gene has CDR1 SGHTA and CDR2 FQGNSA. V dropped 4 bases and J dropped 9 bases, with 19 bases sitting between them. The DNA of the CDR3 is TGTGCCAGCAGCTCTACGGGACTTGGGGCGGCTGAGCAGTTCTTC. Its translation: CASSSTGLGAAEQFF.

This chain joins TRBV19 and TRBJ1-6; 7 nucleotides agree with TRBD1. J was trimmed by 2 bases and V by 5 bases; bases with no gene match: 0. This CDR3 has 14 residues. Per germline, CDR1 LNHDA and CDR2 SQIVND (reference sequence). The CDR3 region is CASSGQAYNSPLHF. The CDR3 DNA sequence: TGTGCCAGTAGTGGACAGGCCTATAATTCACCCCTCCACTTT.

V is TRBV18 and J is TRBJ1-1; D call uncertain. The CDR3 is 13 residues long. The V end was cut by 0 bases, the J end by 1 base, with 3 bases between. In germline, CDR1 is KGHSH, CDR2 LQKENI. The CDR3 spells CASSPPANTEAFF. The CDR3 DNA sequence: TGTGCCAGCTCACCACCGGCGAACACTGAAGCTTTCTTT.

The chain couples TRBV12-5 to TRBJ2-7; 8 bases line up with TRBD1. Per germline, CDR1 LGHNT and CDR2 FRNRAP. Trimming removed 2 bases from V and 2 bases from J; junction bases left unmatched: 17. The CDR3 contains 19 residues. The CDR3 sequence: CASGLIPYMPGQVAYEQYF. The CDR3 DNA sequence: TGTGCTAGTGGTTTGATACCTTACATGCCGGGACAGGTTGCCTACGAGCAGTACTTC.

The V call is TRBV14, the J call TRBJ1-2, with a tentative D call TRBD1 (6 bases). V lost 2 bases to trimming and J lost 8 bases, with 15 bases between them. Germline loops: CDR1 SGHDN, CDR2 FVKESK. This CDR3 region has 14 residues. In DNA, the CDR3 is TGTGCCAGCAGCCAATTAACAGGGATCGGGGGCTACACCTTC. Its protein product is CASSQLTGIGGYTF.

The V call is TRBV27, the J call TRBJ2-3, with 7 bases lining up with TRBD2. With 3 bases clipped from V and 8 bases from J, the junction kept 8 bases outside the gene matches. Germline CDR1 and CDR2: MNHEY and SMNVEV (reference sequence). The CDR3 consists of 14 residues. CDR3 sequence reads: CASSLAGEEGTQYF. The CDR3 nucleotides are TGTGCCAGCAGTTTGGCGGGAGAGGAAGGTACGCAGTATTTT.

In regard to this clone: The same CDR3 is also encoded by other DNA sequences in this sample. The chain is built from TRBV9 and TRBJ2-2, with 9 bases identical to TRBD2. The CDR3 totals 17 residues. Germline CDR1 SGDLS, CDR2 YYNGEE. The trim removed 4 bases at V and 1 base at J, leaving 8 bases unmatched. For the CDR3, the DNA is TGTGCCAGCAGCCCCCGTCGACTAGCGGTGAACACCGGGGAGCTGTTTTTT. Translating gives CASSPRRLAVNTGELFF.